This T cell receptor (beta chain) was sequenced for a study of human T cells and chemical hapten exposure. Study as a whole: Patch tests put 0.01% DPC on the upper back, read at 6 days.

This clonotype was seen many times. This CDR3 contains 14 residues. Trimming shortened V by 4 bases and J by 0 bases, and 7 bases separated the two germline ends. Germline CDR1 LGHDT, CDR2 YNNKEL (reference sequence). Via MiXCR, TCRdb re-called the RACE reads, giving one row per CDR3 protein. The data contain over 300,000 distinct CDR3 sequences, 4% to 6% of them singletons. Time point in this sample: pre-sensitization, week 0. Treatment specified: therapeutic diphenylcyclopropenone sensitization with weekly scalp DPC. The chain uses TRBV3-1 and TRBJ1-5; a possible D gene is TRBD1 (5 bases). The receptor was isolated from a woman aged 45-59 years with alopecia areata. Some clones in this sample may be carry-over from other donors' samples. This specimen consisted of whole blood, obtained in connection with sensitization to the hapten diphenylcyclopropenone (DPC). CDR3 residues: CASSRDGSNQPQHF. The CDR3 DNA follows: TGTGCCAGCAGCCGGGACGGTAGCAATCAGCCCCAGCATTTT.